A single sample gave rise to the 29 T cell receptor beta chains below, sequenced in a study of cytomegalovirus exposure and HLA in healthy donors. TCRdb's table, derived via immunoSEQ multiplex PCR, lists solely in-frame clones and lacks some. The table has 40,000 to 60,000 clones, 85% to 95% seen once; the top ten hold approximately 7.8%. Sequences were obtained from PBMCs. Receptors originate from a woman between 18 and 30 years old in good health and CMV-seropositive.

CDR3 in amino acids: CAWSLTGTANYGYTF. DNA for the CDR3: TGTGCCTGGAGTCTCACCGGGACAGCAAACTATGGCTACACCTTC. V usage is TRBV30 and J usage is TRBJ1-2; TRBD1 agrees at 7 bases. The CDR3 has 15 amino acids. CDR1 is GTSNPN and CDR2 is SVGIG in the germline V gene (reference sequence). The V segment lost 2 bases and the J segment 2 bases; nucleotides outside the gene matches: 8.

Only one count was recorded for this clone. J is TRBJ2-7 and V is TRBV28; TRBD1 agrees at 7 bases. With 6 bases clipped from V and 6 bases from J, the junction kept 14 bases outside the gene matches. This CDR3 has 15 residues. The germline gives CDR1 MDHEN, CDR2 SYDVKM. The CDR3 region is CASSQLDRVALEQYF. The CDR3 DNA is TGTGCCAGCAGCCAACTCGACAGGGTGGCTCTCGAGCAGTACTTC. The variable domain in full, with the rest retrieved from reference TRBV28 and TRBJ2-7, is DVKVTQSSRYLVKRTGEKVFLECVQDMDHENMFWYRQDPGLGLRLIYFSYDVKMKEKGDIPEGYSVSREKKERFSLILESASTNQTSMYLCASSQLDRVALEQYFGPGTRLTVT.

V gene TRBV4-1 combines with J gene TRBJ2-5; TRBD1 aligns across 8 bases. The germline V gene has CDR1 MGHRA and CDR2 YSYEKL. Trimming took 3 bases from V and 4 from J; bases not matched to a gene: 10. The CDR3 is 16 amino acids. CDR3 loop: CASSQPNRGMGETQYF. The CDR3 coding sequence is TGCGCCAGCAGCCAGCCAAACAGGGGGATGGGAGAGACCCAGTACTTC.

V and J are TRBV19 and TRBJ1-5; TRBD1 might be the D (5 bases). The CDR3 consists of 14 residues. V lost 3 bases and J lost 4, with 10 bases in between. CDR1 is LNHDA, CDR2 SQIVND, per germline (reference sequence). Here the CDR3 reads CASSMGGRNQPQHF. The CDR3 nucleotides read TGTGCCAGTAGTATGGGGGGTAGAAATCAGCCCCAGCATTTT.

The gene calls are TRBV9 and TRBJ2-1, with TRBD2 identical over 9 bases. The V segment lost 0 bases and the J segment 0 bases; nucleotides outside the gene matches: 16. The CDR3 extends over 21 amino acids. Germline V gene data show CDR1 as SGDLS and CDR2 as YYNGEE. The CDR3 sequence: CASSVAGMSGRTRSSYNEQFF. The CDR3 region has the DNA TGTGCCAGCAGCGTAGCAGGTATGAGCGGGAGGACTCGGAGCTCCTACAATGAGCAGTTCTTC.

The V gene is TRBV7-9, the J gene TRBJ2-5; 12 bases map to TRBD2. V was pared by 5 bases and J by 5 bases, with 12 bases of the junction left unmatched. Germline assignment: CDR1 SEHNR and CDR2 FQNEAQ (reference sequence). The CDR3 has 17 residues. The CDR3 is CASSPWTSGTAQETQYF. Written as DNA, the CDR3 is TGTGCCAGCAGCCCCTGGACTAGCGGGACCGCCCAGGAGACCCAGTACTTC.

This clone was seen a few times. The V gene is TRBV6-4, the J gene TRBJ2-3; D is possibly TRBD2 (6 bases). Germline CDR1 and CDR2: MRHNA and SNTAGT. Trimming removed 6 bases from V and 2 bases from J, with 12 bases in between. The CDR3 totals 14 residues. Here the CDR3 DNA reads TGTGCCAGCAGGATGAGCGGGCACACAGATACGCAGTATTTT. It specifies CASRMSGHTDTQYF.

Here the CDR3 reads CASSQDLGGELFF. DNA of the CDR3: TGTGCCAGCAGCCAAGATCTCGGGGGGGAGCTGTTTTTT. The rearrangement uses TRBV14 and TRBJ2-2, with unresolved D. The CDR3 has 13 residues. Trimming left V 0 bases short and J 8 bases short, with 7 bases between. Germline lookup yields CDR1 SGHDN and CDR2 FVKESK.

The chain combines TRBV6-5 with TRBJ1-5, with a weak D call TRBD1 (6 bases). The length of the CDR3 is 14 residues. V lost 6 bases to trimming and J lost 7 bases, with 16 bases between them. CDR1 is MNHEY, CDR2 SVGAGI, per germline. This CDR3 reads CASSPIRGEQPQHF. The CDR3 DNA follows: TGTGCCAGCAGCCCCATCAGGGGAGAACAGCCCCAGCATTTT.

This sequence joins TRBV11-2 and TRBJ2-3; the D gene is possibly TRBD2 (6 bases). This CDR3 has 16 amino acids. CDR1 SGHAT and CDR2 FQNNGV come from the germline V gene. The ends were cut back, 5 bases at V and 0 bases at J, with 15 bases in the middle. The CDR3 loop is CASSTTPGLSTDTQYF. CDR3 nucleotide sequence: TGTGCCAGCAGCACCACTCCGGGACTTAGCACAGATACGCAGTATTTT.

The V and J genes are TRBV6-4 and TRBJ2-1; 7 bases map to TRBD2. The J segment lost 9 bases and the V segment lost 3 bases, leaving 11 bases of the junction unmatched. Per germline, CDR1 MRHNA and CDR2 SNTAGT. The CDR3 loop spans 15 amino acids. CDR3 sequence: CASSEGEGGMGEQFF. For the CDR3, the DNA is TGTGCCAGCAGTGAGGGGGAGGGCGGGATGGGTGAGCAGTTCTTC.

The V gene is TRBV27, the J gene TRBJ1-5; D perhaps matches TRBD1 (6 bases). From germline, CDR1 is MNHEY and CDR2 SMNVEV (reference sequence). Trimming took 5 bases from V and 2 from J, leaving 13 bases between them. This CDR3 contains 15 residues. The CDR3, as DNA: TGTGCCAGCAGTCCCCGGGACACAGGCAATCAGCCCCAGCATTTT. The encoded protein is CASSPRDTGNQPQHF.

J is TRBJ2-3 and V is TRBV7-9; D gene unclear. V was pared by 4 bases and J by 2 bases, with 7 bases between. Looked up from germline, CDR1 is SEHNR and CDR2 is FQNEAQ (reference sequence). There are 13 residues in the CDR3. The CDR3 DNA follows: TGTGCCAGCAGCTACACCATCACAGATACGCAGTATTTT. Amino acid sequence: CASSYTITDTQYF.

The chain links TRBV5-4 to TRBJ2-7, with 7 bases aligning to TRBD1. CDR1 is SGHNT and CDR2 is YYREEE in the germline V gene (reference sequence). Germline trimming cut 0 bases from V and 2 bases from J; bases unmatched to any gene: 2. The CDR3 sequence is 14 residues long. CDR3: CASSLDDRAYEQYF. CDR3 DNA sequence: TGTGCCAGCAGCTTGGATGACAGGGCCTACGAGCAGTACTTC.

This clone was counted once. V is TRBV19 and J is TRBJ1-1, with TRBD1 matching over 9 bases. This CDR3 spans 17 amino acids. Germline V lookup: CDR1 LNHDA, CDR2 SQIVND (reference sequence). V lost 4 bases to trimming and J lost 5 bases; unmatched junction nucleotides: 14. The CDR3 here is CASSRTGTGYGVTEAFF. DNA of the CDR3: TGTGCCAGTAGTAGGACCGGGACAGGGTATGGGGTTACTGAAGCTTTCTTT. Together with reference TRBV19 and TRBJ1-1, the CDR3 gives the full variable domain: DGGITQSPKYLFRKEGQNVTLSCEQNLNHDAMYWYRQDPGQGLRLIYYSQIVNDFQKGDIAEGYSVSREKKESFPLTVTSAQKNPTAFYLCASSRTGTGYGVTEAFFGQGTRLTVV.

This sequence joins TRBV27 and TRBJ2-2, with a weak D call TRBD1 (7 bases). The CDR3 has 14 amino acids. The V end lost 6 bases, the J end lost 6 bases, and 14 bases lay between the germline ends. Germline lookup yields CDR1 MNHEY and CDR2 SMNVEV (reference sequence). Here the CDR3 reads CASRRQGGAGELFF. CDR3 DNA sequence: TGTGCCAGCAGGAGACAGGGCGGGGCCGGGGAGCTGTTTTTT.

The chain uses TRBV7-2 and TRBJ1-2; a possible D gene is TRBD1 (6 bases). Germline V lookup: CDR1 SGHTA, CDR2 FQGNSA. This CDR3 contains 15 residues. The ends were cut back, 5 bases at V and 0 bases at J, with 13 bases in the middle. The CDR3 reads CASSPYRETNYGYTF. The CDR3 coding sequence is TGTGCCAGCAGCCCATACAGGGAAACTAACTATGGCTACACCTTC. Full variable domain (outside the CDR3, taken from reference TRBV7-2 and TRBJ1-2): GAGVSQSPSNKVTEKGKDVELRCDPISGHTALYWYRQSLGQGLEFLIYFQGNSAPDKSGLPSDRFSAERTGGSVSTLTIQRTQQEDSAVYLCASSPYRETNYGYTFGSGTRLTVV.

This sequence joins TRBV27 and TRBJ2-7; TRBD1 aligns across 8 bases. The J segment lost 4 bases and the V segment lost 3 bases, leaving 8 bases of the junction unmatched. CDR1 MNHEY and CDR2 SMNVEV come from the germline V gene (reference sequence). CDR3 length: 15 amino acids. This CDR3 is CASSFSRTGMYEQYF. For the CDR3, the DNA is TGTGCCAGCAGTTTTTCCCGGACAGGGATGTACGAGCAGTACTTC.

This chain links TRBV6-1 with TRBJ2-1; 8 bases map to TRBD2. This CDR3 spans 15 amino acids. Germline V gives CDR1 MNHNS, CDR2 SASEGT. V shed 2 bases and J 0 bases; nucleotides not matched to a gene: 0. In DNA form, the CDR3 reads TGTGCCAGCAGTGAACTAGCGGGCTCCTACAATGAGCAGTTCTTC. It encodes CASSELAGSYNEQFF.

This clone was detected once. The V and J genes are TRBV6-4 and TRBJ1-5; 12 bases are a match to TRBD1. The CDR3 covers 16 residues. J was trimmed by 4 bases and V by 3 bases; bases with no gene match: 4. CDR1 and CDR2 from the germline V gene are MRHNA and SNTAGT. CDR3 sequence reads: CASSEGQGARNQPQHF. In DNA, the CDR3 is TGTGCCAGCAGTGAGGGACAGGGGGCGCGAAATCAGCCCCAGCATTTT.

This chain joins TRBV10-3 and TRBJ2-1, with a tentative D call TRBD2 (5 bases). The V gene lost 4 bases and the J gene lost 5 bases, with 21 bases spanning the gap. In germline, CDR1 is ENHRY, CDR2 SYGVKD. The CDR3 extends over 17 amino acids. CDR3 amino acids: CAISGSFSERQNNEQFF. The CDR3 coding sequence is TGTGCCATCAGTGGTTCTTTTTCGGAGCGGCAAAACAATGAGCAGTTCTTC.

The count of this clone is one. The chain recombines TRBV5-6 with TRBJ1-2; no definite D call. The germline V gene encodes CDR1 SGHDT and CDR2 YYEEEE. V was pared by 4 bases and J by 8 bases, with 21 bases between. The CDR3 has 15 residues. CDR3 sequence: CASSPEGPGVWGYTF. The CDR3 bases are TGTGCCAGCAGCCCGGAAGGGCCGGGAGTCTGGGGCTACACCTTC. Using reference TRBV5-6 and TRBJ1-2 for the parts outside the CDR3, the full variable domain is DAGVTQSPTHLIKTRGQQVTLRCSPKSGHDTVSWYQQALGQGPQFIFQYYEEEERQRGNFPDRFSGHQFPNYSSELNVNALLLGDSALYLCASSPEGPGVWGYTFGSGTRLTVV.

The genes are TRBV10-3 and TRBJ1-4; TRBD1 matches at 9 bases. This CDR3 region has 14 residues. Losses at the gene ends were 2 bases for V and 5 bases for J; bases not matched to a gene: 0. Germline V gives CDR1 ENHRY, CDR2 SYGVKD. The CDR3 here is CAISETGGNEKLFF. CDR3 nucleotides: TGTGCCATCAGTGAGACAGGGGGCAATGAAAAACTGTTTTTT.

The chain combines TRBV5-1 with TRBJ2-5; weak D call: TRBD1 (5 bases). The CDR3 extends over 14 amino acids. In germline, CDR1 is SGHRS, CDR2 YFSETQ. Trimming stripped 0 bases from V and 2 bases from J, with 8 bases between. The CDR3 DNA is TGCGCCAGCAGCTTGGGACAGCAACAAGAGACCCAGTACTTC. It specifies CASSLGQQQETQYF.

The CDR3 bases are TGTGCCTGGGACAGGGGCGGGAATTCACCCCTCCACTTT. Translated, it gives CAWDRGGNSPLHF. The J gene is TRBJ1-6, the V gene TRBV30; 8 positions agree with TRBD1. V trimming: 5 bases; J trimming: 7 bases; junction bases outside the gene matches: 4. Germline-derived CDR1 and CDR2 are GTSNPN and SVGIG (reference sequence). CDR3 length: 13 amino acids.

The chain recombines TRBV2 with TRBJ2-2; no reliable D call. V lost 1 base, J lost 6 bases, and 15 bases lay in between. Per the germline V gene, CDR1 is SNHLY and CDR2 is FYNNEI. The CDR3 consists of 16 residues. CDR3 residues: CASSEESSTVSGELFF. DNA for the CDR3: TGTGCCAGCAGTGAAGAGAGTAGTACGGTCTCCGGGGAGCTGTTTTTT. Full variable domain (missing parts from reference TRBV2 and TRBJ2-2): EPEVTQTPSHQVTQMGQEVILRCVPISNHLYFYWYRQILGQKVEFLVSFYNNEISEKSEIFDDQFSVERPDGSNFTLKIRSTKLEDSAMYFCASSEESSTVSGELFFGEGSRLTVL.

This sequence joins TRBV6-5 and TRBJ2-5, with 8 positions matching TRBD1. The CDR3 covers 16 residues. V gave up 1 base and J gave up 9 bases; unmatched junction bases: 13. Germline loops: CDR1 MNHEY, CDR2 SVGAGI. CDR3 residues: CASSYYTGGPAAAQYF. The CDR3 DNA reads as TGTGCCAGCAGTTACTACACAGGGGGTCCAGCGGCGGCCCAGTACTTC.

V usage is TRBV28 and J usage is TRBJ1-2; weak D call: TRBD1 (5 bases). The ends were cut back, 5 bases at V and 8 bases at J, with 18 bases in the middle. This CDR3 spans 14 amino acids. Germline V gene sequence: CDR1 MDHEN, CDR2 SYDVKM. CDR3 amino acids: CASSPTLQDSGYTF. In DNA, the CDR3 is TGTGCCAGCAGTCCAACACTACAGGATTCCGGCTACACCTTC.

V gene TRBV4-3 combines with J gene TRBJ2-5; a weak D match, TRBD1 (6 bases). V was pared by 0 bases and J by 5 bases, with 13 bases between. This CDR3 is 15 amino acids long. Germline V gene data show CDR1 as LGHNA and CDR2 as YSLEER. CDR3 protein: CASSQEGRQGETQYF. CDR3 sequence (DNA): TGCGCCAGCAGCCAAGAAGGGCGTCAGGGGGAGACCCAGTACTTC.